The 7 T cell receptor beta chains given below trace back to one sample, sequenced in a study of cytomegalovirus exposure and HLA in healthy donors. PCR used 60 Vbeta primers and 13 Jbeta primers. Produced via immunoSEQ multiplex PCR; TCRdb's table is partial and in-frame only. The profile covers about 80,000 clones, with almost 80% appearing a single time and around 22% taken by the ten largest. The sample consisted of PBMCs. The receptors shown here come from a woman between 35 and 50 years old in good health and CMV-seropositive.

Only one count was recorded for this clone. This rearrangement joins TRBV4-2 to TRBJ1-4; 8 bases match TRBD1. There are 14 residues in the CDR3. Trimming at V came to 5 bases and at J to 8 bases, leaving 7 bases not matched to a gene. Germline-derived CDR1 and CDR2 are LGHNA and YNFKEQ. CDR3 DNA sequence: TGTGCCAGCAGCGAGGGACAGGTACTAGAAAAACTGTTTTTT. It encodes CASSEGQVLEKLFF.

The chain joins TRBV30 to TRBJ2-5; TRBD2 matches at 7 bases. Per germline, CDR1 GTSNPN and CDR2 SVGIG (reference sequence). V lost 4 bases and J lost 7; bases outside the gene matches: 9. The CDR3 has 13 amino acids. This CDR3 reads CAWNTAGVGTQYF. For the CDR3, the DNA is TGTGCCTGGAACACGGCGGGAGTCGGGACCCAGTACTTC. The full variable domain, its missing parts supplied by reference TRBV30 and TRBJ2-5, is SQTIHQWPATLVQPVGSPLSLECTVEGTSNPNLYWYRQAAGRGLQLLFYSVGIGQISSEVPQNLSASRPQDRQFILSSKKLLLSDSGFYLCAWNTAGVGTQYFGPGTRLLVL.

The chain uses TRBV4-1 and TRBJ1-3; unclear D gene. Germline CDR1 MGHRA, CDR2 YSYEKL. The CDR3 has 16 residues. Trimming stripped 4 bases from V and 0 bases from J, with 13 bases between. CDR3 amino acids: CASSLGSRGSGNTIYF. The CDR3, as DNA: TGCGCCAGCAGCCTGGGGAGCCGGGGCTCTGGAAACACCATATATTTT.

This clone was seen a few times. The chain carries TRBV6-5 and TRBJ1-3, with 8 bases matching TRBD1. After removal of 5 bases from V and 2 bases from J, the junction contained 5 bases not matched to a gene. CDR1 is MNHEY, CDR2 SVGAGI, per germline. This CDR3 region has 15 residues. The CDR3 region is CASSPPDRAGNTIYF. The CDR3 DNA is TGTGCCAGCAGTCCGCCGGACAGGGCTGGAAACACCATATATTTT.

DNA for the CDR3: TGCGCCAGCAGCTTAGAACTAGCGGGCGAGACCCAGTACTTC. Protein product: CASSLELAGETQYF. The chain couples TRBV5-1 to TRBJ2-5; TRBD2 aligns across 9 bases. This CDR3 has 14 amino acids. Germline CDR1 reads SGHRS; CDR2 reads YFSETQ. V lost 2 bases and J lost 5; bases outside the gene matches: 4.

V and J are TRBV7-2 and TRBJ1-1; D not certain. V lost 1 base to trimming and J lost 0 bases, with 6 bases between them. Germline CDR1 is SGHTA and CDR2 is FQGNSA. The CDR3 runs 14 residues. The CDR3 sequence is CASSLDEVNTEAFF. CDR3 DNA sequence: TGTGCCAGCAGCTTAGATGAGGTGAACACTGAAGCTTTCTTT.

A single count supports this clone. The gene calls are TRBV27 and TRBJ2-2, with 8 bases fitting TRBD2. CDR3 length equals 15 residues. Germline loops: CDR1 MNHEY, CDR2 SMNVEV (reference sequence). V lost 7 bases to trimming and J lost 1 base; unmatched junction nucleotides: 5. CDR3 sequence reads: CASTKLAENTGELFF. The CDR3 DNA reads TGTGCCAGCACCAAACTAGCGGAGAACACCGGGGAGCTGTTTTTT.